This is a list of T cell receptor beta chains from one sample in a study of T cells after posttransplantation cyclophosphamide. TCRdb's copy holds only in-frame clones and misses some; the assay was immunoSEQ multiplex PCR. This sample has some 43,000 clones, each found more than once. Source material: PBMCs. The source is a man aged 35-49 years in good health, CMV-negative, and a related stem cell transplant donor. The CDR3 runs from the conserved cysteine through the conserved F or W. Fields, in order: CDR3 protein, CDR3 DNA, J gene, V gene, CDR3 length, clone size, D gene. The D gene is left open where the match is weak. Size is omitted from some rows. Given values are once, few, many or a class for expanded clones.

CSVEAGSGTDTQYF | TGCAGCGTTGAAGCAGGTTCGGGGACAGATACGCAGTATTTT | TRBJ2-3 | TRBV29-1 | 14 | many | -
CASSALLAGFMETQYF | TGTGCCAGCAGCGCACTACTAGCGGGGTTTATGGAGACCCAGTACTTC | TRBJ2-5 | TRBV27 | 16 | - | TRBD2
CASSPGTGNTEAFF | TGTGCCAGCAGCCCCGGGACAGGGAACACTGAAGCTTTCTTT | TRBJ1-1 | TRBV9 | 14 | many | TRBD1
CASSIERGTDTQYF | TGTGCCAGTAGTATAGAACGGGGCACAGATACGCAGTATTTT | TRBJ2-3 | TRBV19 | 14 | many | -
CASSPGTSGSLFEQFF | TGTGCCAGTAGTCCAGGGACTAGCGGGAGCCTCTTTGAGCAGTTCTTC | TRBJ2-1 | TRBV19 | 16 | many | TRBD2
CASSRGGGSNSGANVLTF | TGTGCCAGCAGCCGCGGGGGGGGATCCAACTCTGGGGCCAACGTCCTGACTTTC | TRBJ2-6 | TRBV7-2 | 18 | many | TRBD2
CASSLERLDNEQFF | TGCGCCAGCAGCTTGGAAAGATTAGACAATGAGCAGTTCTTC | TRBJ2-1 | TRBV5-1 | 14 | many | -
CASSAGTGARTGELFF | TGTGCCAGTAGTGCAGGCACAGGGGCGAGAACCGGGGAGCTGTTTTTT | TRBJ2-2 | TRBV19 | 16 | many | TRBD1
CATSRDVEGDTQYF | TGTGCCACCAGCAGAGATGTGGAGGGCGATACGCAGTATTTT | TRBJ2-3 | TRBV15 | 14 | many | -
CASSLHRERREQYF | TGTGCCAGTAGTCTCCACCGGGAGCGTCGGGAGCAGTACTTC | TRBJ2-7 | TRBV19 | 14 | many | -
CASSYGEDEQFF | TGTGCCAGCAGTTATGGCGAGGATGAGCAGTTCTTC | TRBJ2-1 | TRBV6-5 | 12 | many | -